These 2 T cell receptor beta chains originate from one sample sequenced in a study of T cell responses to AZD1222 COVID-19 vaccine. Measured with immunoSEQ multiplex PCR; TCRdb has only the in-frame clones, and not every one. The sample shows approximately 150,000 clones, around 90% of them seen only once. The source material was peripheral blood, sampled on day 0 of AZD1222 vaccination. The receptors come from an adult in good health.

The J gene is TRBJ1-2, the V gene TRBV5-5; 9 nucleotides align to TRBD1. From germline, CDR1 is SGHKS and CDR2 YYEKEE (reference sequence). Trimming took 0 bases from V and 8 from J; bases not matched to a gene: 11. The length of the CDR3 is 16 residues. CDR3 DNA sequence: TGTGCCAGCAGCTTGGAGTGGGGCGGGACAGGGTCAGGCTACACCTTC. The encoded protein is CASSLEWGGTGSGYTF. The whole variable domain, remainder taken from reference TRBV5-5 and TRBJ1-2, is DAGVTQSPTHLIKTRGQQVTLRCSPISGHKSVSWYQQVLGQGPQFIFQYYEKEERGRGNFPDRFSARQFPNYSSELNVNALLLGDSALYLCASSLEWGGTGSGYTFGSGTRLTVV.

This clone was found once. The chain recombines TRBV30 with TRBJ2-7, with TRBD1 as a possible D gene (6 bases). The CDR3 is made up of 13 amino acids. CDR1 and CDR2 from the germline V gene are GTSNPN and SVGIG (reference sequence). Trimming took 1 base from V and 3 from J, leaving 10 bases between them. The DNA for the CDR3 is TGTGCCTGGAGTGCTACAGGGATCTACGAGCAGTACTTC. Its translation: CAWSATGIYEQYF.